This T cell receptor beta chain originates from a study of immune characteristics of hereditary and idiopathic chronic pancreatitis. Some background on the complete study: Local pancreatic immune cells and TCRbeta repertoires were profiled in hereditary and idiopathic chronic pancreatitis and were compared with control organ donor pancreases. TCRbeta sequencing covered about 5 control pancreases, 7 hereditary chronic pancreatitis pancreases and about 6 idiopathic chronic pancreatitis pancreases. The gDNA-based approach was selected because minimal in vitro experimental manipulation of pancreas-infiltrating T cells was involved. General findings and caveats noted by the study authors: Vbeta-Jbeta gene family usage, including TRBV10, TRBV19, TRBV23 and TRBV5, differed between hereditary and idiopathic chronic pancreatitis. The study did not include chronic pancreatitis caused by alcohol use. Compared with controls, both chronic pancreatitis groups had significantly higher TCRbeta repertoire diversity and lower clonality. Numbers of productive TCR rearrangements correlated positively with disease severity scores among under 15 chronic pancreatitis patients. Patient tissue was available only at the time of TPIAT, so disease duration differences may have influenced immune findings.

Pancreas tissue with chronic pancreatitis was obtained from patients having total pancreatectomy with islet autotransplantation (TPIAT). Included chronic pancreatitis patients had no known history of diabetes. For TCRbeta sequencing, genomic DNA was extracted directly from bulk pancreas tissue without sorting T cells. Idiopathic chronic pancreatitis patients had no particular identified cause of disease. Pancreas tissues from patients and organ donors were collected consecutively at two US centers. The library was obtained by the immunoSEQ multiplex PCR assay. From pancreatic genomic DNA, the TCRbeta CDR3 region along with adjacent sequences was amplified and then sequenced. As for the original processing: Repertoire diversity was assessed as a mean normalized Shannon-Wiener index, and productive clonality and productive rearrangement counts were also measured. The nonparametric Mann-Whitney U test was used to compare repertoire metrics between the control and chronic pancreatitis groups. Shared clonotypes were defined as CDR3beta sequences with identical amino acid composition and length across subjects. The table comes from immuneACCESS by way of TCRdb, which keeps in-frame sequences with V and J called. Part of the clones is missing from these tables; in studies checked, under half for an unresolved V gene and the rest for unknown reasons. For V, J and clone size, that table is used; D and trimming come from the DNA. The sample table records around 9,000 clones; 70% to 80% of these occur just once. More than 13% of the sample goes to the ten largest clones.

CDR1 SNHLY and CDR2 FYNNEI are derived from the germline V gene. Germline trimming: 5 bases from V, 1 base from J; junction bases outside gene matches: 3. Measured from the cysteine to the valine, the CDR3 is 14 residues long. Only the CDR3 DNA stays, 42 bases, in frame from base 1. With regard to this clone: Which antigen it targets is not known. No base quality values were provided; no much bigger clone lies one nucleotide off.

The specimen sequenced was pancreas tissue with idiopathic chronic pancreatitis. Sample cell subset or site, as interpreted from the label and publication: chronic pancreatitis without an identified cause. The chain links TRBV2 with TRBJ2-7, with 9 central nucleotides matching TRBD1. This TCR came from a human donor with chronic pancreatitis. The CDR3 protein is CASSPGQGSYEQYV. The sequenced DNA: TGTGCCAGCAGTCCGGGACAGGGATCCTACGAGCAGTACGTC.